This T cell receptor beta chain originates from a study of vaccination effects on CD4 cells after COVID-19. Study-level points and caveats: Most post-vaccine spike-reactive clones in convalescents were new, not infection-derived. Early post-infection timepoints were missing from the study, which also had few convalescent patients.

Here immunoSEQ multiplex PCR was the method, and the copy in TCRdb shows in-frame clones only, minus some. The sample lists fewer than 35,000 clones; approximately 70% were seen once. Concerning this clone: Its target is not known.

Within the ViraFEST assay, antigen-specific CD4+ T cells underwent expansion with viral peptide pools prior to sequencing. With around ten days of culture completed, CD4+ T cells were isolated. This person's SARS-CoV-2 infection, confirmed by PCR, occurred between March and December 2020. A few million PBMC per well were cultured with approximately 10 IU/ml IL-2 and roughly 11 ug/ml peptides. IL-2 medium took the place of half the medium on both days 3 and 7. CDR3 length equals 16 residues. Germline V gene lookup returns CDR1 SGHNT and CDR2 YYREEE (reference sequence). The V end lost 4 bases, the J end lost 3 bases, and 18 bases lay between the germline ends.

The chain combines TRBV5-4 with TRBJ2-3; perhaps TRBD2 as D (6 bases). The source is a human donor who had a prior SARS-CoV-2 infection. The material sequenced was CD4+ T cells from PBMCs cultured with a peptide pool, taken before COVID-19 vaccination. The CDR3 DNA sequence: TGTGCCAGCAGCCCGTCCGGGGGTGAGGGGACAGATACGCAGTATTTT. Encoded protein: CASSPSGGEGTDTQYF.